Sequencing of this T cell receptor (beta chain) was carried out in a study of T cells in localized non-small cell lung cancer. Study-wide findings and caveats: Uninvolved adjacent lung, not tumor, had the highest T cell clonality.

Germline values: CDR1 SNHLY, CDR2 FYNNEI. This CDR3 comprises 14 residues. V lost 3 bases and J 2 bases, leaving 10 bases between the germline ends. Using immunoSEQ multiplex PCR, the repertoire was profiled, and TCRdb retains in-frame clones only, with some absent. The repertoire holds tens of thousands of clones, with roughly 90% as singletons. This clone was seen only once. Its specificity is unknown. The genes are TRBV2 and TRBJ2-5, with a tentative D call TRBD2 (6 bases). The sample here was peripheral blood, taken before any cancer treatment. This receptor was taken from a male donor at least 60 years old with stage I squamous cell lung carcinoma. CDR3 nucleotides: TGTGCCAGCAGTGATACGGGGGTGCAAGAGACCCAGTACTTC. It encodes CASSDTGVQETQYF.